This is a list of T cell receptor beta chains from one sample in a study of shared clonotypes between healthy human individuals. Libraries were prepared by immunoSEQ multiplex PCR; TCRdb keeps only in-frame clonotypes and omits some of them. The data show about 380,000 clones, about 96% seen once. Sequencing was performed on memory CD8+ T cells sorted from blood. These receptors were obtained from a man between 25 and 39 years old in good health. Each CDR3 is given with its conserved first and last residue. The D gene is left open where the match is weak. Not every row has a clone size; where given, it reads once, few, many or a size class.

J gene: TRBJ2-5; V gene: TRBV10-1; clone size: -; D gene: TRBD1; CDR3 length: 14; CDR3 DNA: TGCGCCAGCAGTGGACCGGACAGGGGCGAGACCCAGTACTTC; CDR3 protein: CASSGPDRGETQYF
J gene: TRBJ2-3; V gene: TRBV30; clone size: -; D gene: TRBD1; CDR3 length: 13; CDR3 DNA: TGTGCCTGGGTCCCGGGACAGGGTAATACGCAGTATTTT; CDR3 protein: CAWVPGQGNTQYF
J gene: TRBJ2-7; V gene: TRBV19; clone size: once; D gene: -; CDR3 length: 13; CDR3 DNA: TGTGCCAGTAGTATAGTGGGGGGCCACGAGCAGTACTTC; CDR3 protein: CASSIVGGHEQYF
J gene: TRBJ2-1; V gene: TRBV19; clone size: -; D gene: TRBD1; CDR3 length: 17; CDR3 DNA: TGTGCCAGTAGTATATCATGGGGACAGGGCGCCTACAATGAGCAGTTCTTC; CDR3 protein: CASSISWGQGAYNEQFF
J gene: TRBJ1-6; V gene: TRBV6-5; clone size: -; D gene: TRBD1; CDR3 length: 14; CDR3 DNA: TGTGCCAGCACTCAGACAGGGCTAAATTCACCCCTCCACTTT; CDR3 protein: CASTQTGLNSPLHF
J gene: TRBJ2-7; V gene: TRBV11-1; clone size: -; D gene: TRBD2; CDR3 length: 18; CDR3 DNA: TGTGCCAGCAGCTTAGCTTCTGGGACGACTAGCGCGCTCTACGAGCAGTACTTC; CDR3 protein: CASSLASGTTSALYEQYF
J gene: TRBJ2-7; V gene: TRBV19; clone size: -; D gene: TRBD2; CDR3 length: 15; CDR3 DNA: TGTGCCAGTAGTACCCTAGCGGGAGGGCCCTACGAGCAGTACTTC; CDR3 protein: CASSTLAGGPYEQYF
J gene: TRBJ2-5; V gene: TRBV13; clone size: -; D gene: -; CDR3 length: 11; CDR3 DNA: TGTGCCAGCAGCTTTGGAGAGACCCAGTACTTC; CDR3 protein: CASSFGETQYF
J gene: TRBJ1-1; V gene: TRBV5-1; clone size: -; D gene: -; CDR3 length: 8; CDR3 DNA: TGCGCCAGCAAGGAAGCTTTCTTT; CDR3 protein: CASKEAFF
J gene: TRBJ2-7; V gene: TRBV28; clone size: -; D gene: -; CDR3 length: 14; CDR3 DNA: TGTGCCAGCAGTTGGCCTCCGGGGACCTACGAGCAGTACTTC; CDR3 protein: CASSWPPGTYEQYF
J gene: TRBJ2-7; V gene: TRBV2; clone size: -; D gene: -; CDR3 length: 10; CDR3 DNA: TGTGCCAGCAGGGGATACGAGCAGTACTTC; CDR3 protein: CASRGYEQYF
J gene: TRBJ1-2; V gene: TRBV10-3; clone size: once; D gene: TRBD1; CDR3 length: 14; CDR3 DNA: TGTGCCATCAGTGAGGGGGAGGGGGCGGTCGGCTACACCTTC; CDR3 protein: CAISEGEGAVGYTF
J gene: TRBJ1-2; V gene: TRBV27; clone size: -; D gene: TRBD1; CDR3 length: 13; CDR3 DNA: TGTGCCAGCAGTTTAGGGACAGGCTATGGCTACACCTTC; CDR3 protein: CASSLGTGYGYTF
J gene: TRBJ2-3; V gene: TRBV5-1; clone size: -; D gene: -; CDR3 length: 12; CDR3 DNA: TGCGCCAGCAGCTACTACACAGATACGCAGTATTTT; CDR3 protein: CASSYYTDTQYF
J gene: TRBJ2-7; V gene: TRBV1; clone size: -; D gene: -; CDR3 length: 23; CDR3 DNA: TGCACCAGCAGCCAAGATAGCTCCTCCGCCGGGACTAGCGGGACTACGCCCGCCTACGAGCAGTACTTC; CDR3 protein: CTSSQDSSSAGTSGTTPAYEQYF
J gene: TRBJ1-1; V gene: TRBV30; clone size: few; D gene: -; CDR3 length: 12; CDR3 DNA: TGTGCCTGGAGTGTTTCCAGTTTGGAAGCTTTCTTT; CDR3 protein: CAWSVSSLEAFF
J gene: TRBJ2-3; V gene: TRBV28; clone size: -; D gene: TRBD2; CDR3 length: 16; CDR3 DNA: TGTGCCAGCAGTTTCGGACTAGCGGGCTATACAGATACGCAGTATTTT; CDR3 protein: CASSFGLAGYTDTQYF
J gene: TRBJ2-1; V gene: TRBV10-3; clone size: -; D gene: -; CDR3 length: 13; CDR3 DNA: TGTGCCACTCAGTCGAGCTCCTACAATGAGCAGTTCTTC; CDR3 protein: CATQSSSYNEQFF
J gene: TRBJ2-7; V gene: TRBV6-1; clone size: -; D gene: TRBD2; CDR3 length: 16; CDR3 DNA: TGTGCCAGCAGTGGGACTAGCGGGAGGACCGCCTACGAGCAGTACTTC; CDR3 protein: CASSGTSGRTAYEQYF
J gene: TRBJ2-2; V gene: TRBV5-6; clone size: -; D gene: -; CDR3 length: 12; CDR3 DNA: TGTGCCAGCAGCTTGCAAGTCGGGGAGCTGTTTTTT; CDR3 protein: CASSLQVGELFF
J gene: TRBJ2-5; V gene: TRBV5-6; clone size: -; D gene: -; CDR3 length: 16; CDR3 DNA: TGTGCCAGCAGCGGCTTGGGCAGGGGCCCCCAAGAGACCCAGTACTTC; CDR3 protein: CASSGLGRGPQETQYF
J gene: TRBJ1-1; V gene: TRBV30; clone size: -; D gene: -; CDR3 length: 13; CDR3 DNA: TGTGCCTGGAGTATACTACAGGGCGGTGAAGCTTTCTTT; CDR3 protein: CAWSILQGGEAFF
J gene: TRBJ1-1; V gene: TRBV6-4; clone size: -; D gene: TRBD1; CDR3 length: 14; CDR3 DNA: TGTGCCAGCAGTGACACAATGAGGGACAGGGGAACTTTCTTT; CDR3 protein: CASSDTMRDRGTFF
J gene: TRBJ2-7; V gene: TRBV2; clone size: -; D gene: TRBD2; CDR3 length: 14; CDR3 DNA: TGTGCCAGCAGTGTTAGCGGGAGAGGCAACGAGCAGTACTTC; CDR3 protein: CASSVSGRGNEQYF
J gene: TRBJ1-1; V gene: TRBV7-9; clone size: -; D gene: TRBD1; CDR3 length: 14; CDR3 DNA: TGTGCCAGCAGCTTAGAGGGACAGGCGATGAGGGCTTTCTTT; CDR3 protein: CASSLEGQAMRAFF
J gene: TRBJ2-7; V gene: TRBV5-1; clone size: once; D gene: TRBD1; CDR3 length: 14; CDR3 DNA: TGCGCCAGCAGCTTTGGGACAGGGGGCTACGAGCAGTACTTC; CDR3 protein: CASSFGTGGYEQYF
J gene: TRBJ2-1; V gene: TRBV6-5; clone size: -; D gene: -; CDR3 length: 13; CDR3 DNA: TGTGCCAGCAGACCCGACTACTACAATGAGCAGTTCTTC; CDR3 protein: CASRPDYYNEQFF
J gene: TRBJ2-3; V gene: TRBV28; clone size: -; D gene: TRBD1; CDR3 length: 15; CDR3 DNA: TGTGCCAGCAGTTTAGAGGGACAGGGGGCAGATACGCAGTATTTT; CDR3 protein: CASSLEGQGADTQYF
J gene: TRBJ2-7; V gene: TRBV2; clone size: once; D gene: TRBD1; CDR3 length: 14; CDR3 DNA: TGTGCCAGCAATCTACAGGGGGCGAGGAACGAGCAGTACTTC; CDR3 protein: CASNLQGARNEQYF
J gene: TRBJ1-1; V gene: TRBV6-5; clone size: -; D gene: TRBD1; CDR3 length: 15; CDR3 DNA: TGTGCCAGCAGCTCAAAACAGGGGGGAAGAACTGAAGCTTTCTTT; CDR3 protein: CASSSKQGGRTEAFF
J gene: TRBJ2-5; V gene: TRBV11-2; clone size: -; D gene: -; CDR3 length: 12; CDR3 DNA: TGTGCCAGCAGCCAGGGGAGGGAGACCCAGTACTTC; CDR3 protein: CASSQGRETQYF
J gene: TRBJ2-2; V gene: TRBV2; clone size: -; D gene: TRBD1; CDR3 length: 13; CDR3 DNA: TGTGCCAACGGGGACAGGGATATCGGGGAGCTGTTTTTT; CDR3 protein: CANGDRDIGELFF
J gene: TRBJ1-2; V gene: TRBV11-2; clone size: -; D gene: -; CDR3 length: 13; CDR3 DNA: TGTGCCAGCAGCCGTAGCCATGTGGAGGGCTACACCTTC; CDR3 protein: CASSRSHVEGYTF
J gene: TRBJ2-3; V gene: TRBV18; clone size: -; D gene: -; CDR3 length: 14; CDR3 DNA: TGTGCCAGCTCACCACCGGAGAAGGCAGATACGCAGTATTTT; CDR3 protein: CASSPPEKADTQYF
J gene: TRBJ1-2; V gene: TRBV5-6; clone size: -; D gene: -; CDR3 length: 17; CDR3 DNA: TGTGCCAGCAGCTTGGTCTTGAGACAGACTGATGTCTATGGCTACACCTTC; CDR3 protein: CASSLVLRQTDVYGYTF
J gene: TRBJ2-1; V gene: TRBV7-2; clone size: -; D gene: TRBD2; CDR3 length: 19; CDR3 DNA: TGTGCCAGCAGCGAATCTAGCGGGAGTTTTCATTCCAGGGACAATGAGCAGTTCTTC; CDR3 protein: CASSESSGSFHSRDNEQFF
J gene: TRBJ2-5; V gene: TRBV4-2; clone size: -; D gene: TRBD1; CDR3 length: 15; CDR3 DNA: TGTGCCAGCAGCCAGATTACAGGGGGCGAAGAGACCCAGTACTTC; CDR3 protein: CASSQITGGEETQYF
J gene: TRBJ1-5; V gene: TRBV28; clone size: -; D gene: TRBD1; CDR3 length: 15; CDR3 DNA: TGTGCCAGCAGTCTATGGACAGGGGGCAATCAGCCCCAGCATTTT; CDR3 protein: CASSLWTGGNQPQHF
J gene: TRBJ2-2; V gene: TRBV28; clone size: -; D gene: -; CDR3 length: 13; CDR3 DNA: TGTGCCAGCAGTTACAGGAACACCGGGGAGCTGTTTTTT; CDR3 protein: CASSYRNTGELFF
J gene: TRBJ2-3; V gene: TRBV25-1; clone size: -; D gene: TRBD1; CDR3 length: 13; CDR3 DNA: TGTGCCAGCAGTGGACAGGGGGCAGATACGCAGTATTTT; CDR3 protein: CASSGQGADTQYF